The source of this TCR beta chain is a study of CD8+ T cells in alopecia areata. Trimming cost V 6 bases and J 7 bases, with 12 bases left between them. The CDR3 is 12 amino acids. Germline loops: CDR1 MNHNY, CDR2 SVGAGI (reference sequence). The table lists this clone with a few counts. Specified treatment: oral pan-JAK inhibitor, 5-10 mg twice daily. Once RNA had been extracted, it was reverse transcribed into cDNA to act as the sequencing template. Method: immunoSEQ multiplex PCR; TCRdb's copy keeps in-frame clones and lacks some. This table holds 100,000 to 150,000 clones, approximately 60% found once.

The specimen comprised CD4+ T cells sorted from blood, sampled at week 4, from a patient treated with tofacitinib. The TCR sequence derives from a human donor with alopecia areata. The V and J genes are TRBV6-6 and TRBJ1-2; no firm D call. CDR3 sequence reads: CASSLMTTGYTF. CDR3 nucleotides: TGTGCCAGCAGCCTCATGACTACTGGCTACACCTTC.